What follows are 4 T cell receptor beta chains derived from one specimen sequenced in a study of blood T cells in healthy people across ages. A sample-barcoded 5' primer and a J-beta primer mix were used in a second PCR of roughly 7 to 12 cycles. Each CDR3 protein gets one entry after TCRdb re-called the 5' RACE reads with MiXCR. This table has some 760,000 distinct CDR3 sequences, roughly 25% appearing once. The same specimen was also included in a second study, on T cells of mothers and their children.

The material sequenced was blood. The receptor source for this set is a boy aged 5-17 years in good health.

This chain connects TRBV10-3 to TRBJ2-1, with TRBD2 matching 11 bases. The CDR3 is made up of 16 amino acids. Germline V lookup: CDR1 ENHRY, CDR2 SYGVKD. CDR3 nucleotide sequence: TGTGCTATCGGGACTAGCGGATTGAGCTCCTACAATGAGCAGTTCTTC. As protein: CAIGTSGLSSYNEQFF.

This clonotype was found a few times. V gene TRBV2 combines with J gene TRBJ1-2, with TRBD1 as a possible D gene (6 bases). Trimming shortened V by 8 bases and J by 7 bases, and 17 bases separated the two germline ends. The germline V gene encodes CDR1 SNHLY and CDR2 FYNNEI. The CDR3 totals 13 residues. The CDR3 loop is CASGRGGSGGYTF. In DNA form, the CDR3 reads TGTGCCAGCGGCAGGGGCGGGAGTGGTGGCTACACCTTC.

V is TRBV5-1 and J is TRBJ1-1; D possibly corresponds to TRBD1 (5 bases). The CDR3 totals 12 residues. The V end was cut by 9 bases, the J end by 4 bases, with 13 bases between. Germline CDR1 is SGHRS and CDR2 is YFSETQ. DNA for the CDR3: TGCGCCACCTATTTGGGGGTCACTGAAGCTTTCTTT. Amino acid sequence: CATYLGVTEAFF.

The rearrangement uses TRBV6-2 or TRBV6-3 and TRBJ2-2; D call uncertain. V was shortened by 6 bases and J by 11 bases, with 10 bases between the two germline ends. This CDR3 is built from 11 residues. Germline assignment: CDR1 MNHEY and CDR2 SVGEGT. This CDR3 is CASRNYIELFF. For the CDR3, the DNA is TGTGCCAGCAGAAACTACATCGAGCTGTTTTTT.